This T cell receptor beta chain was sequenced for a study of T cell clonality in common variable immunodeficiency. Study-wide points: In common variable immunodeficiency, TCR beta chains reportedly carried fewer deletions and N-nucleotide insertions.

Trimming removed 1 base at V and 3 bases at J, with 10 bases between. The CDR3 runs 15 residues. The germline V gene has CDR1 SGHVS and CDR2 FNYEAQ. Clones were read by immunoSEQ multiplex PCR, and TCRdb kept only the in-frame ones, dropping some. Sampling found under 50,000 clones, none seen once. This clone was observed many times. Its antigen is as yet unknown. The read terminates 3 residues ahead of where the CDR3 ends, so the germline J gene completes it. Sequencing input: peripheral blood mononuclear cells. The source is a person between 18 and 70 years old in good health. The genes are TRBV7-6 and TRBJ1-5, with D perhaps TRBD1 (6 bases). The sequenced part of the CDR3 DNA is TGTGCCAGCAGCTTAGGGACAGCTCTCAATCAGCCC. Translating it yields CASSLGTALNQP. The complete CDR3 reads CASSLGTALNQPQHF.